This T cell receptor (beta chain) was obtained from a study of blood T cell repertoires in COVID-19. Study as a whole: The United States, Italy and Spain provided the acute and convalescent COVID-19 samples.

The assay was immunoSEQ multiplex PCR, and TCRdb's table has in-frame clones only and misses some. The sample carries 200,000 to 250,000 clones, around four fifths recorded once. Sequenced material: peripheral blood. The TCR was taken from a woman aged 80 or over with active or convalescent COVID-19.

The CDR3: CASSPPYYMNTEAFF. The DNA for the CDR3 is TGTGCCAGCTCACCACCTTACTACATGAACACTGAAGCTTTCTTT. This chain connects TRBV18 to TRBJ1-1; D is undetermined. Trimming removed 0 bases at V and 0 bases at J, with 8 bases between. There are 15 residues in the CDR3. From germline, CDR1 is KGHSH and CDR2 LQKENI.